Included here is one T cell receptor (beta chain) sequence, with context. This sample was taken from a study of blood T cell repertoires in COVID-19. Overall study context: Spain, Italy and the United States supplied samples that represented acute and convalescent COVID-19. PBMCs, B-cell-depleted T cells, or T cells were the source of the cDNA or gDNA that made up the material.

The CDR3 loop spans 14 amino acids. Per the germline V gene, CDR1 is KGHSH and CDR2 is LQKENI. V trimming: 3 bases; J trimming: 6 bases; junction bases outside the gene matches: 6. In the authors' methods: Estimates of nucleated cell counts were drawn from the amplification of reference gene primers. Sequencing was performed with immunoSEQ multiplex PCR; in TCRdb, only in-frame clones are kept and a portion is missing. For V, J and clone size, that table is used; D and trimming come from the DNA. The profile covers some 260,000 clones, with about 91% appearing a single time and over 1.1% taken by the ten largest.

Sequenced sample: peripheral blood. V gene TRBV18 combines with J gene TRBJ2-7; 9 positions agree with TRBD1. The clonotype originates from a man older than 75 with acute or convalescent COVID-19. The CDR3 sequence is CASSPTGGRGEQYF. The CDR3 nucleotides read TGTGCCAGCTCACCGACAGGGGGTAGGGGCGAGCAGTACTTC. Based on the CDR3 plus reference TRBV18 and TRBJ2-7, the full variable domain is NAGVMQNPRHLVRRRGQEARLRCSPMKGHSHVYWYRQLPEEGLKFMVYLQKENIIDESGMPKERFSAEFPKEGPSILRIQQVVRGDSAAYFCASSPTGGRGEQYFGPGTRLTVT.